These 11 T cell receptor beta chains originate from one sample sequenced in a study of blood T cell repertoires in COVID-19. Profiling relied on immunoSEQ multiplex PCR, and the TCRdb table lists in-frame clones only, not all of them. The table lists 200,000 to 250,000 clones, 86% of them singletons. Sequencing input: peripheral blood. All receptors derive from a woman in her forties or fifties with acute or convalescent COVID-19.

The chain links TRBV27 to TRBJ1-4; possible D gene TRBD1, 6 bases. The CDR3 has 13 amino acids. V lost 7 bases and J lost 8, with 14 bases in between. Germline CDR1 and CDR2: MNHEY and SMNVEV (reference sequence). The CDR3 region is CASMDSRGEKLFF. CDR3 in DNA: TGTGCCAGCATGGACAGTCGCGGCGAAAAACTGTTTTTT.

This sequence joins TRBV18 and TRBJ1-4; 9 bases fit TRBD1. CDR1 is KGHSH and CDR2 is LQKENI in the germline V gene. The J segment lost 7 bases and the V segment lost 4 bases, leaving 4 bases of the junction unmatched. This CDR3 spans 14 amino acids. This CDR3 reads CASSRDRDTEKLFF. CDR3 DNA: TGTGCCAGCTCACGGGACAGGGACACTGAAAAACTGTTTTTT.

In this sample, this clone turned up a few times. The V call is TRBV11-2, the J call TRBJ1-2; 10 bases are a match to TRBD1. J was trimmed by 7 bases and V by 5 bases; bases with no gene match: 10. Germline assignment: CDR1 SGHAT and CDR2 FQNNGV. The CDR3 is 15 amino acids. Here the CDR3 reads CASSQRDRGMGGYTF. The CDR3 nucleotides are TGTGCCAGCAGCCAACGGGACAGGGGAATGGGTGGCTACACCTTC.

This chain links TRBV29-1 with TRBJ2-3, with 10 bases fitting TRBD1. In germline, CDR1 is SQVTM, CDR2 ANQGSEA. Germline trimming cut 5 bases from V and 6 bases from J; bases unmatched to any gene: 5. This CDR3 region has 13 residues. In DNA form, the CDR3 reads TGCAGCGTTCAGACAGGGGGCATGGATACGCAGTATTTT. Amino acids: CSVQTGGMDTQYF.

The V and J genes are TRBV4-2 and TRBJ2-2; tentatively, D is TRBD1 (6 bases). Per germline, CDR1 LGHNA and CDR2 YNFKEQ. V shed 1 base and J shed 6 bases, with 6 bases lying between them. The CDR3 is 13 amino acids. The DNA of the CDR3 is TGTGCCAGCAGCCAAGGACAGGCCGGGGAGCTGTTTTTT. Translating gives CASSQGQAGELFF.

This chain joins TRBV7-3 and TRBJ2-1; TRBD2 matches 9 bases. The J segment lost 9 bases and the V segment lost 6 bases, leaving 3 bases of the junction unmatched. The CDR3 spans 12 residues. Germline V gives CDR1 SGHTA, CDR2 FQGTGA. CDR3 sequence (DNA): TGTGCCAGCAGTCCAGCGGGGGGTGAGCAGTTCTTC. Translation gives CASSPAGGEQFF.

This chain connects TRBV7-9 to TRBJ1-1; 7 bases map to TRBD1. The CDR3 is 15 residues long. V was pared by 5 bases and J by 5 bases, with 11 bases of the junction left unmatched. CDR1 is SEHNR, CDR2 FQNEAQ, per germline (reference sequence). In DNA, the CDR3 is TGTGCCAGCAGCATACTACAGGGGCCGGGGACTGAAGCTTTCTTT. Its translation: CASSILQGPGTEAFF.

The chain combines TRBV18 with TRBJ2-2; D not resolved. The CDR3 contains 15 residues. V lost 3 bases, J lost 4 bases, and 12 bases lay in between. Germline-derived CDR1 and CDR2 are KGHSH and LQKENI. CDR3: CASSPLDPGTGELFF. The DNA for the CDR3 is TGTGCCAGCTCACCTTTGGATCCGGGCACCGGGGAGCTGTTTTTT.

The chain links TRBV19 to TRBJ1-1; TRBD1 aligns across 9 bases. CDR1 is LNHDA and CDR2 is SQIVND in the germline V gene (reference sequence). This CDR3 has 16 amino acids. The V segment lost 5 bases and the J segment 4 bases; nucleotides outside the gene matches: 11. The CDR3 nucleotides read TGTGCCAGTAGTCCGATTAAACAGGGGGCGCTCACTGAAGCTTTCTTT. Protein: CASSPIKQGALTEAFF.

J is TRBJ1-3 and V is TRBV19; TRBD1 agrees at 7 bases. The CDR3 has 17 residues. Germline CDR1 and CDR2: LNHDA and SQIVND (reference sequence). The V gene end was trimmed by 5 bases and the J gene end by 0 bases; junction bases not matched to a gene: 10. This chain's CDR3 is CASSVGTEFYSGNTIYF. The CDR3 DNA reads as TGTGCCAGTAGTGTCGGGACAGAATTTTACTCTGGAAACACCATATATTTT. Full variable domain (rest looked up from reference TRBV19 and TRBJ1-3): DGGITQSPKYLFRKEGQNVTLSCEQNLNHDAMYWYRQDPGQGLRLIYYSQIVNDFQKGDIAEGYSVSREKKESFPLTVTSAQKNPTAFYLCASSVGTEFYSGNTIYFGEGSWLTVV.

The V call is TRBV19, the J call TRBJ2-1, with 11 bases aligning to TRBD2. The CDR3 is 16 residues long. CDR1 and CDR2 (germline): LNHDA, SQIVND (reference sequence). The trim removed 3 bases at V and 1 base at J, leaving 2 bases unmatched. CDR3 coding DNA: TGTGCCAGTAGTATGTCTAGCGGGAGGTCCTACAATGAGCAGTTCTTC. Translating it yields CASSMSSGRSYNEQFF.